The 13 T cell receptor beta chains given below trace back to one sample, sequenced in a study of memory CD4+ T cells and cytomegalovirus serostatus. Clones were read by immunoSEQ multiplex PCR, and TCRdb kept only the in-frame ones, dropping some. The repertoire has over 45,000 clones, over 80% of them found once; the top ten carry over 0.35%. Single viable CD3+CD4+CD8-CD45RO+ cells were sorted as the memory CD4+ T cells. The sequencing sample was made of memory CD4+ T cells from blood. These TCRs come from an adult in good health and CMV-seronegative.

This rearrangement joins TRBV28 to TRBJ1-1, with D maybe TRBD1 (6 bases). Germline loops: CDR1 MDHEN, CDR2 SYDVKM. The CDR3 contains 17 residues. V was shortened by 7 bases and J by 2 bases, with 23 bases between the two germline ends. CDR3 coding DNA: TGTGCCAGCAAGGAGTCGGTTGACAGGCTGTTAAACACTGAAGCTTTCTTT. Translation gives CASKESVDRLLNTEAFF.

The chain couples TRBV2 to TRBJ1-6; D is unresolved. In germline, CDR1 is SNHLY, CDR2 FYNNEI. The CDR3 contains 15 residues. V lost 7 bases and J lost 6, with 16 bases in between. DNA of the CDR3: TGTGCCAGCACGTACGGGAGGACGGCTAATTCACCCCTCCACTTT. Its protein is CASTYGRTANSPLHF.

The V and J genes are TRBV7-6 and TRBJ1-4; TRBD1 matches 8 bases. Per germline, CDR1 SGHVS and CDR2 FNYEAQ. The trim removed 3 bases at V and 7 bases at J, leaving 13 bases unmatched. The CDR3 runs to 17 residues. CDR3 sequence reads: CASSLGTGRTGREKLFF. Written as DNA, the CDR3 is TGTGCCAGCAGCTTGGGGACAGGAAGAACGGGGCGTGAAAAACTGTTTTTT.

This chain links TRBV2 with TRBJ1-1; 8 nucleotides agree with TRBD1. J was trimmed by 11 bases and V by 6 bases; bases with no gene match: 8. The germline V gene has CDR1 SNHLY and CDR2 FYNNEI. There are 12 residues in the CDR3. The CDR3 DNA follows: TGTGCCAGCAGGGTCGGACAGGGTTCGGCTTTCTTT. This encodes CASRVGQGSAFF.

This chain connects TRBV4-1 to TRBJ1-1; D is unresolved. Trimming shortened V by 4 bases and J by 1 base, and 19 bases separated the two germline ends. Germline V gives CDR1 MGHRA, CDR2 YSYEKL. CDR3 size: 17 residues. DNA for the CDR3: TGCGCCAGCAGCCCCGGCGGCAGAAAAAGGCCGAACACTGAAGCTTTCTTT. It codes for CASSPGGRKRPNTEAFF.

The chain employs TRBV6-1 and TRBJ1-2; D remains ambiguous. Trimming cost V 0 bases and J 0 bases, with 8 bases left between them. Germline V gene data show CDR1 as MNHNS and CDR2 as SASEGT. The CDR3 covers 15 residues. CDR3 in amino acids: CASSEAESANYGYTF. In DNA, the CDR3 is TGTGCCAGCAGTGAAGCGGAATCAGCTAACTATGGCTACACCTTC.

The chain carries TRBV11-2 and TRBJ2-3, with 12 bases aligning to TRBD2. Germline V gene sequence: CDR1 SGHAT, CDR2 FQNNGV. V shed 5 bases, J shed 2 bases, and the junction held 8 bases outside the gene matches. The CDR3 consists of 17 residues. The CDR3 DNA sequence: TGTGCCAGCAGCCCTAGACTAGCGGGGGACACCACAGATACGCAGTATTTT. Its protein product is CASSPRLAGDTTDTQYF.

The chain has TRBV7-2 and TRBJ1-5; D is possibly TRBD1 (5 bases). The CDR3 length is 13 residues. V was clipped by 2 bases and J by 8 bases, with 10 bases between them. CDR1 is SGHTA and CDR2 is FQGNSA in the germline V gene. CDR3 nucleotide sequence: TGTGCCAGCAGCTTATTCGAGGGGAAGCCCCAGCATTTT. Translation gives CASSLFEGKPQHF.

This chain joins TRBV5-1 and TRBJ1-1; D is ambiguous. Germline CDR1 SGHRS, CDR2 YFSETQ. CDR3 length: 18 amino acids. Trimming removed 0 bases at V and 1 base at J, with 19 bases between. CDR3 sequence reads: CASSLAWSGILGNTEAFF. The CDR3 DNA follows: TGCGCCAGCAGCTTGGCATGGAGCGGCATTTTAGGGAACACTGAAGCTTTCTTT. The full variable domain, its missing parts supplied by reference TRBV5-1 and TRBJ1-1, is KAGVTQTPRYLIKTRGQQVTLSCSPISGHRSVSWYQQTPGQGLQFLFEYFSETQRNKGNFPGRFSGRQFSNSRSEMNVSTLELGDSALYLCASSLAWSGILGNTEAFFGQGTRLTVV.

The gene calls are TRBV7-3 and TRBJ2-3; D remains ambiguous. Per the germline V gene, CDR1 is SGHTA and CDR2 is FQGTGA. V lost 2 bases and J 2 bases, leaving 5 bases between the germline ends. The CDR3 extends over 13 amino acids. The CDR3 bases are TGTGCCAGCAGCTTAGATCTCACAGATACGCAGTATTTT. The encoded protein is CASSLDLTDTQYF.

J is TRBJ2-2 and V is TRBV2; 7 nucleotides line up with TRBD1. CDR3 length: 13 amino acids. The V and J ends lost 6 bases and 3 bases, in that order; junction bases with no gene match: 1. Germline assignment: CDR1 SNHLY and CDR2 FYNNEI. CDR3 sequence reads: CASRGQYTGELFF. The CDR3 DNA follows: TGTGCCAGCAGGGGACAGTACACCGGGGAGCTGTTTTTT.

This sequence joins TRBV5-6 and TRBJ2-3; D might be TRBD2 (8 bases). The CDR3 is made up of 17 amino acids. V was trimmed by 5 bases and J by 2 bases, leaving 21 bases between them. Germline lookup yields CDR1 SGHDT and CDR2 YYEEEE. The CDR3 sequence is CASRVGQRGPITDTQYF. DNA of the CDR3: TGTGCCAGCAGGGTGGGACAGCGGGGGCCGATCACAGATACGCAGTATTTT.

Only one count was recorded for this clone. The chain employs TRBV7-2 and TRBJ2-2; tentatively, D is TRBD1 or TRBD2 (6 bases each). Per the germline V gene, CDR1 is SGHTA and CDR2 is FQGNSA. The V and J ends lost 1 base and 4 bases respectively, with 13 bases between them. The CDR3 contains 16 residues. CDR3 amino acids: CASSLDAGQLTGELFF. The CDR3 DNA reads TGTGCCAGCAGCTTAGACGCGGGACAACTCACCGGGGAGCTGTTTTTT.